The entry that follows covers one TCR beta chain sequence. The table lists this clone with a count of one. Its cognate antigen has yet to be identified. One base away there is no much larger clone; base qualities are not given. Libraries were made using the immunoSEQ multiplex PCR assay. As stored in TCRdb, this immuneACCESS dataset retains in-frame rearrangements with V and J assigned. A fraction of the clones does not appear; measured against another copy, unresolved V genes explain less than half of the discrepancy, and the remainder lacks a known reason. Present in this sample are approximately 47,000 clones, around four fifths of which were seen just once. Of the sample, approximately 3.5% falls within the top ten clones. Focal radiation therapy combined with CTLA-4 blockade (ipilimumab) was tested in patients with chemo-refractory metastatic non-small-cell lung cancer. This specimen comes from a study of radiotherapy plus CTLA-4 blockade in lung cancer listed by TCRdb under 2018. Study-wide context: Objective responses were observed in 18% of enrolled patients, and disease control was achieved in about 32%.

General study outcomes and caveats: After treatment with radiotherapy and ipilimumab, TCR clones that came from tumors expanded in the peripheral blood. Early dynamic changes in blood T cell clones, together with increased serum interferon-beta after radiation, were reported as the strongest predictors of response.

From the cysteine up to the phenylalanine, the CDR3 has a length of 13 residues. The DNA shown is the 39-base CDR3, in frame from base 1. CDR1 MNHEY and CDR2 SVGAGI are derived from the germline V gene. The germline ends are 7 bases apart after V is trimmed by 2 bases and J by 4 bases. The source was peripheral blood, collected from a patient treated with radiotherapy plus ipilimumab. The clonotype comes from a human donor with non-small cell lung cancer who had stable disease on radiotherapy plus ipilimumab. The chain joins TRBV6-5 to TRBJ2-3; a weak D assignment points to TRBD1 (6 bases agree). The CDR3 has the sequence CASSYGGPDTQYF. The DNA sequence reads TGTGCCAGCAGTTACGGGGGCCCAGATACGCAGTATTTT.